A single sample gave rise to the 14 T cell receptor beta chains below, sequenced in a study of cytomegalovirus exposure and HLA in healthy donors. In the PCR, 60 Vbeta and 13 Jbeta primers were used. Sequenced by immunoSEQ multiplex PCR; TCRdb stores in-frame clones only, minus some. The sample gives around 200,000 clones, about 77% of which show up once; more than 4% is in the top ten. Sample: PBMCs. The receptor set was obtained from a man aged 30 to 45 in good health and CMV-seropositive.

This clone was detected a few times. This chain joins TRBV11-3 and TRBJ2-7, with D perhaps TRBD2 (6 bases). The germline V and J ends were trimmed by 1 base and 7 bases, with 11 bases remaining between them. Germline V lookup: CDR1 SGHNT, CDR2 YENEEA. CDR3 length: 13 amino acids. DNA for the CDR3: TGTGCCAGCAGCTTAGTCCCGGCGGGAGAGCAGTACTTC. Amino acids: CASSLVPAGEQYF.

The chain uses TRBV7-2 and TRBJ2-7; possible D gene TRBD2, 7 bases. The CDR3 sequence is 14 residues long. V lost 1 base and J 3 bases, leaving 10 bases between the germline ends. The germline gives CDR1 SGHTA, CDR2 FQGNSA. The CDR3, as DNA: TGTGCCAGCAGCTTAGGGGGGGGCCTCTACGAGCAGTACTTC. It encodes CASSLGGGLYEQYF.

This chain links TRBV7-3 with TRBJ2-1, with TRBD2 matching over 9 bases. CDR3 length: 18 amino acids. Per germline, CDR1 SGHTA and CDR2 FQGTGA. The V segment lost 2 bases and the J segment 7 bases; nucleotides outside the gene matches: 15. CDR3 residues: CASSLLHRGLAVVNEQFF. CDR3 sequence (DNA): TGTGCCAGCAGCTTACTCCACCGGGGACTAGCAGTGGTGAATGAGCAGTTCTTC.

This clone was counted between two and nine times. The chain employs TRBV5-6 and TRBJ2-2; 8 nucleotides match TRBD1. The CDR3 spans 16 residues. Germline V gene sequence: CDR1 SGHDT, CDR2 YYEEEE. Trimming cost V 4 bases and J 5 bases; bases outside gene matches: 10. CDR3 nucleotide sequence: TGTGCCAGCAGCCGAACAGGGGGTTATGGAACCGGGGAGCTGTTTTTT. It is translated as CASSRTGGYGTGELFF.

This chain joins TRBV7-9 and TRBJ2-1, with D possibly TRBD1 on 6 matching bases. Looked up from germline, CDR1 is SEHNR and CDR2 is FQNEAQ (reference sequence). The CDR3 is 13 residues long. The V end lost 5 bases, the J end lost 4 bases, and 9 bases lay between the germline ends. The CDR3: CASSPDSYNEQFF. The CDR3 nucleotides read TGTGCCAGCAGCCCGGACAGTTACAATGAGCAGTTCTTC. Full variable domain (rest looked up from reference TRBV7-9 and TRBJ2-1): DTGVSQNPRHKITKRGQNVTFRCDPISEHNRLYWYRQTLGQGPEFLTYFQNEAQLEKSRLLSDRFSAERPKGSFSTLEIQRTEQGDSAMYLCASSPDSYNEQFFGPGTRLTVL.

The chain recombines TRBV2 with TRBJ2-1, with TRBD1 identical over 7 bases. Unmatched junction bases numbered 5, after V lost 0 bases and J lost 0 bases. Germline-derived CDR1 and CDR2 are SNHLY and FYNNEI. The CDR3 has 17 residues. CDR3: CASSEAGTAYSYNEQFF. CDR3 in DNA: TGTGCCAGCAGTGAAGCAGGGACAGCTTACTCCTACAATGAGCAGTTCTTC.

This clone showed up just once. The chain joins TRBV14 to TRBJ2-7; D may be TRBD2 (6 bases). CDR3 length equals 17 residues. Germline CDR1 and CDR2: SGHDN and FVKESK. Trimming pared 3 bases from V and 0 bases from J, leaving 18 bases between. The CDR3 here is CASSHRWGTQSSYEQYF. As DNA, the CDR3 is TGTGCCAGCAGCCACCGATGGGGGACTCAAAGCTCCTACGAGCAGTACTTC.

The CDR3 sequence: CASGLAVNTEAFF. In nucleotides, the CDR3 is TGTGCTAGTGGTTTAGCGGTGAACACTGAAGCTTTCTTT. The chain carries TRBV12-5 and TRBJ1-1; unclear D gene. There are 13 residues in the CDR3. V was pared by 3 bases and J by 0 bases, with 5 bases between. Germline-derived CDR1 and CDR2 are LGHNT and FRNRAP.

The rearrangement uses TRBV28 and TRBJ1-2; 8 bases line up with TRBD1. This CDR3 is 15 amino acids long. Unmatched junction bases numbered 7, after V lost 6 bases and J lost 1 base. Germline V lookup: CDR1 MDHEN, CDR2 SYDVKM. CDR3 DNA sequence: TGTGCCAGCAGGGCGACAGGGGTTGGTAACTATGGCTACACCTTC. Translated, it gives CASRATGVGNYGYTF.

This chain uses TRBV7-3 with TRBJ2-7, with D perhaps TRBD1 (6 bases). From germline, CDR1 is SGHTA and CDR2 FQGTGA. This CDR3 is 14 amino acids long. V lost 6 bases and J 5 bases, leaving 17 bases between the germline ends. The CDR3: CASRTLGALHEQYF. The CDR3 nucleotides are TGTGCCAGCAGGACTTTGGGGGCGCTCCACGAGCAGTACTTC.

J is TRBJ1-6 and V is TRBV30; no clear D. The ends were cut back, 4 bases at V and 8 bases at J, with 15 bases in the middle. The CDR3 sequence is 14 residues long. The germline CDR1 and CDR2 sequences are GTSNPN and SVGIG (reference sequence). This CDR3 reads CAWKARGIYSPLHF. CDR3 coding DNA: TGTGCCTGGAAGGCACGGGGAATTTATTCACCCCTCCACTTT.

V gene TRBV28 combines with J gene TRBJ2-1, with 10 bases identical to TRBD2. The trim removed 6 bases at V and 5 bases at J, leaving 7 bases unmatched. CDR3 length: 15 amino acids. Germline CDR1 is MDHEN and CDR2 is SYDVKM. Here the CDR3 reads CASSPAGTSDNEQFF. The CDR3 DNA follows: TGTGCCAGCAGCCCTGCCGGGACTAGCGACAATGAGCAGTTCTTC.

The chain combines TRBV5-1 with TRBJ2-3, with 11 positions matching TRBD2. Per germline, CDR1 SGHRS and CDR2 YFSETQ. J was trimmed by 2 bases and V by 4 bases; bases with no gene match: 6. The CDR3 is 16 residues long. This CDR3 is CASSGGLADPTDTQYF. CDR3 nucleotide sequence: TGCGCCAGCAGCGGGGGACTAGCGGACCCCACAGATACGCAGTATTTT.

This chain links TRBV5-1 with TRBJ1-4; 7 bases map to TRBD1. The CDR3 consists of 14 residues. CDR1 and CDR2 from the germline V gene are SGHRS and YFSETQ. J lost 5 bases, V lost 4 bases, and 5 bases had no gene match. The CDR3 sequence is CASSPGQENEKLFF. The CDR3 nucleotides are TGCGCCAGCAGCCCCGGACAGGAGAATGAAAAACTGTTTTTT. The whole variable domain, remainder taken from reference TRBV5-1 and TRBJ1-4, is KAGVTQTPRYLIKTRGQQVTLSCSPISGHRSVSWYQQTPGQGLQFLFEYFSETQRNKGNFPGRFSGRQFSNSRSEMNVSTLELGDSALYLCASSPGQENEKLFFGSGTQLSVL.